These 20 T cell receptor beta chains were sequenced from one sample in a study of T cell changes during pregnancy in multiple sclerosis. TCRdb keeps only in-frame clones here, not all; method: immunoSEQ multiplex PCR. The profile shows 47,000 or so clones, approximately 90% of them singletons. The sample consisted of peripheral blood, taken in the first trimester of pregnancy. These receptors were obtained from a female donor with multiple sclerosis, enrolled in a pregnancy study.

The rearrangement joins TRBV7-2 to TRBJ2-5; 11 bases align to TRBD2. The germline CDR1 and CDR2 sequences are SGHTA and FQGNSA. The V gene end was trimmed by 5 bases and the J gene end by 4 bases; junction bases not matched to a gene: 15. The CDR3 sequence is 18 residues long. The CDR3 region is CASSPDGSGGAMGETQYF. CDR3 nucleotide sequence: TGTGCCAGCAGCCCGGATGGTAGCGGGGGGGCCATGGGAGAGACCCAGTACTTC.

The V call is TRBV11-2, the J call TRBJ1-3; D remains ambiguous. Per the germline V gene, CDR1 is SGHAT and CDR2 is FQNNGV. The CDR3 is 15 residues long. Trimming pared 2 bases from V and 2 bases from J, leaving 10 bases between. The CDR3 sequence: CASSLYGETGNTIYF. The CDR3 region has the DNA TGTGCCAGCAGCTTATACGGAGAAACTGGAAACACCATATATTTT. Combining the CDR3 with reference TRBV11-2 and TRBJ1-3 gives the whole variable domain EAGVAQSPRYKIIEKRQSVAFWCNPISGHATLYWYQQILGQGPKLLIQFQNNGVVDDSQLPKDRFSAERLKGVDSTLKIQPAKLEDSAVYLCASSLYGETGNTIYFGEGSWLTVV.

The CDR3 spells CASSQGRGGTNEKLFF. The DNA of the CDR3 is TGTGCCAGCAGCCAAGGCCGGGGGGGAACTAATGAAAAACTGTTTTTT. The rearrangement joins TRBV7-2 to TRBJ1-4; D may be TRBD1 (5 bases). The CDR3 consists of 16 residues. Germline V lookup: CDR1 SGHTA, CDR2 FQGNSA. The germline V and J ends were trimmed by 5 bases and 1 base, with 14 bases remaining between them.

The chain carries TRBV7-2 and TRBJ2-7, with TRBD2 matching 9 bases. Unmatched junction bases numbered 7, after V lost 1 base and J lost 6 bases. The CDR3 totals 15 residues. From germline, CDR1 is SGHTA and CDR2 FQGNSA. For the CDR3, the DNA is TGTGCCAGCAGCTTAGTGGGCGGGGGGGCGAGCGAGCAGTACTTC. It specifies CASSLVGGGASEQYF.

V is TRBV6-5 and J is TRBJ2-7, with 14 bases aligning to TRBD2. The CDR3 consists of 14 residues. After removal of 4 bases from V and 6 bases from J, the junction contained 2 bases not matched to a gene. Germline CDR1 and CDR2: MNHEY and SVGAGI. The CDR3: CASSSGLAGGEQYF. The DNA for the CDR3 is TGTGCCAGCAGTTCCGGACTAGCGGGGGGCGAGCAGTACTTC.

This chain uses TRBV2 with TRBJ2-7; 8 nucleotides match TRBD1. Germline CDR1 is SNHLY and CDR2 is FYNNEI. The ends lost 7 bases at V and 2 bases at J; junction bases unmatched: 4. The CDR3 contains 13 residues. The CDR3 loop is CASNRDRPYEQYF. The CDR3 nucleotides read TGTGCCAGCAACCGGGACAGGCCCTACGAGCAGTACTTC.

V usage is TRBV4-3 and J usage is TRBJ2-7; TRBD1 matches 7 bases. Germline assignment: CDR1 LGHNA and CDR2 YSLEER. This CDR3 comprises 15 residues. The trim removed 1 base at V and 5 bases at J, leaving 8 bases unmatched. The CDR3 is CASSQGQGDTDEQYF. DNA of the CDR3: TGCGCCAGCAGCCAAGGCCAGGGGGATACCGACGAGCAGTACTTC.

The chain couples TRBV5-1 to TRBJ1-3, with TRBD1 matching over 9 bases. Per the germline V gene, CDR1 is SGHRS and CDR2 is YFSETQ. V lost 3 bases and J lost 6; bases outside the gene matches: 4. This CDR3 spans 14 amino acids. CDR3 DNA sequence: TGCGCCAGCAGCTCACAGGGGGCTGAAAACACCATATATTTT. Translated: CASSSQGAENTIYF.

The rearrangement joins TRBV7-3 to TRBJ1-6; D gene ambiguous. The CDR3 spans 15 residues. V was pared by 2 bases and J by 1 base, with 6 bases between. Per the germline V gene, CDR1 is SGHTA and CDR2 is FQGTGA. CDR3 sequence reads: CASSLEGSYNSPLHF. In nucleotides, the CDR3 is TGTGCCAGCAGCTTAGAGGGATCCTATAATTCACCCCTCCACTTT.

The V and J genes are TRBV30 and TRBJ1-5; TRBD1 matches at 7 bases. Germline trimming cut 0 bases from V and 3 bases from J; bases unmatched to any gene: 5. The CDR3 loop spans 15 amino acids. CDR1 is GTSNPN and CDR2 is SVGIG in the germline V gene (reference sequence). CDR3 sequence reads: CAWSVLGGINQPQHF. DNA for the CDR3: TGTGCCTGGAGTGTACTAGGGGGCATCAATCAGCCCCAGCATTTT. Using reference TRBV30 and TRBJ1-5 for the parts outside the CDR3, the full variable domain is SQTIHQWPATLVQPVGSPLSLECTVEGTSNPNLYWYRQAAGRGLQLLFYSVGIGQISSEVPQNLSASRPQDRQFILSSKKLLLSDSGFYLCAWSVLGGINQPQHFGDGTRLSIL.

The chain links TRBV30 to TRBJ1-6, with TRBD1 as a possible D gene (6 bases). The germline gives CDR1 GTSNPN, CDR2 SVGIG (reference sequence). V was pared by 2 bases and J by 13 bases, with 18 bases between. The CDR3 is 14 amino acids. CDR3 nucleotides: TGTGCCTGGAGTCAAGGACAGTCGGGGATCCCCCTCCACTTT. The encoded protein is CAWSQGQSGIPLHF.

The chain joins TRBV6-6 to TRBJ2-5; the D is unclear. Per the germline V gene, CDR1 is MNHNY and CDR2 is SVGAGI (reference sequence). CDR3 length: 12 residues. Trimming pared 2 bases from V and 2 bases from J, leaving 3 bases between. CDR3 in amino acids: CASSYPQETQYF. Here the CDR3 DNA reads TGTGCCAGCAGTTACCCACAAGAGACCCAGTACTTC.

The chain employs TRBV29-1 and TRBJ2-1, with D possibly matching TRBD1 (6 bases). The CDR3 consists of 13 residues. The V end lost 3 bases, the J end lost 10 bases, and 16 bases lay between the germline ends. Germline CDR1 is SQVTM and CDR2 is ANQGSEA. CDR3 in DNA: TGCAGCGTTGATTTGAGACAGGAAGGGGAGCAGTTCTTC. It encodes CSVDLRQEGEQFF.

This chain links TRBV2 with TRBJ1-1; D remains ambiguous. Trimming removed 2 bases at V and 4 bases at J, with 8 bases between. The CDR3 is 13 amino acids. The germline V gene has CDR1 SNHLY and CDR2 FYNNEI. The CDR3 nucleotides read TGTGCCAGCAGTGAACAACAATTCACTGAAGCTTTCTTT. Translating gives CASSEQQFTEAFF.

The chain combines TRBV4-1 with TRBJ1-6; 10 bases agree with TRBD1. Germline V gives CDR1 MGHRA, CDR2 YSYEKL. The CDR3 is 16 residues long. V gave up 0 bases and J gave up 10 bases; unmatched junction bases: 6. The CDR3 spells CASSQDEGQGVSPLHF. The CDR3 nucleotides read TGCGCCAGCAGCCAAGATGAAGGACAGGGGGTCTCACCCCTCCACTTT.

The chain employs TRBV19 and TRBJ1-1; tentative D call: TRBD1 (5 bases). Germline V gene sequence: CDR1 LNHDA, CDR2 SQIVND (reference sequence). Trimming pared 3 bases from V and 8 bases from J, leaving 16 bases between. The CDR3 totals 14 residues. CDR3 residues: CASSIPNQGWEAFF. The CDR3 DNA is TGTGCCAGTAGTATCCCCAATCAGGGATGGGAAGCTTTCTTT.

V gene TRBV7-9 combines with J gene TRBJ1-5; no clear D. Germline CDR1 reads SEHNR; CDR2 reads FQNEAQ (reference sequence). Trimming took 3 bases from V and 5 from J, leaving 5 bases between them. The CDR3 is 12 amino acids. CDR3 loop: CASSFGDQPQHF. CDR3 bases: TGTGCCAGCAGCTTCGGGGATCAGCCCCAGCATTTT.

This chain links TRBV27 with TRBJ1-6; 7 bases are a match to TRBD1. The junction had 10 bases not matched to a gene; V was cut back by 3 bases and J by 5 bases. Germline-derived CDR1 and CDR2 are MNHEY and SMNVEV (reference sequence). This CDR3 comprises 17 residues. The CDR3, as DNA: TGTGCCAGCAGTTTGTATACAGGGGCGCGGAATAATTCACCCCTCCACTTT. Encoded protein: CASSLYTGARNNSPLHF.

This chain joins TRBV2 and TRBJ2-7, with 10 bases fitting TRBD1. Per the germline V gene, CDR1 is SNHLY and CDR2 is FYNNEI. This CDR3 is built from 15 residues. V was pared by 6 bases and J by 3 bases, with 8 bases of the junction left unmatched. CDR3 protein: CASRRDRGGNYEQYF. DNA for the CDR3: TGTGCCAGCAGGCGGGACAGGGGAGGGAACTACGAGCAGTACTTC.

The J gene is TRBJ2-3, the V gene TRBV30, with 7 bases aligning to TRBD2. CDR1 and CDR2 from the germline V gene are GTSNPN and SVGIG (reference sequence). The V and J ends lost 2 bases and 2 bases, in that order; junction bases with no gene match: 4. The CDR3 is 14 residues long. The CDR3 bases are TGTGCCTGGAGTTCTAGCGGTTTCACAGATACGCAGTATTTT. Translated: CAWSSSGFTDTQYF.